The clone carrying this TCR beta chain was observed a single time. The sample originates from a study of blood T cell repertoires in COVID-19. Study-wide background: Whether acute or convalescent, the COVID-19 samples came from the United States, Italy and Spain. The analysed material was cDNA or gDNA that came from T cells, B-cell-depleted T cells, or PBMCs.

Source study methods: Reference gene primer amplification yielded estimated nucleated cell counts. The protocol was immunoSEQ multiplex PCR, while the TCRdb copy is restricted to in-frame clones and leaves out a portion. The DNA was the basis for D and trimming; V, J and clone size are from that table. This sample carries some 260,000 clones, 65% to 85% of them seen once, and the ten largest clones take around 4.1%. The V segment lost 5 bases and the J segment 2 bases; nucleotides outside the gene matches: 9. CDR1 is SEHNR, CDR2 FQNEAQ, per germline (reference sequence). The CDR3 is made up of 16 amino acids.

The genes are TRBV7-9 and TRBJ2-5, with TRBD2 identical over 9 bases. The clonotype comes from a woman in her 40s with active or convalescent COVID-19. Sequencing was performed on peripheral blood. The CDR3 here is CASSPGGSGGQETQYF. CDR3 bases: TGTGCCAGCAGCCCCGGGGGGAGCGGGGGGCAAGAGACCCAGTACTTC.